The T cell receptor beta chain under discussion was sequenced for a study of control samples from healthy donors and cancer patients. Produced via immunoSEQ multiplex PCR; TCRdb's table is partial and in-frame only. The sample comprises more than 100,000 clones, 85% to 90% of which are singletons, and 6.5% to 9.5% rests with the top ten. The clonotype was recovered from a man aged 45-65 years with head and neck cancer. The sequencing input was PBMCs.

CDR3 loop: CASSLASGSYEQYF. CDR3 bases: TGTGCCAGCAGCTTGGCATCCGGCTCCTACGAGCAGTACTTC. The V gene is TRBV5-4, the J gene TRBJ2-7; D is unclear. The CDR3 loop spans 14 amino acids. The V end was cut by 0 bases, the J end by 0 bases, with 7 bases between. Looked up from germline, CDR1 is SGHNT and CDR2 is YYREEE (reference sequence).